The 20 T cell receptor beta chains given below trace back to one sample, sequenced in a study of T cell responses to AZD1222 COVID-19 vaccine. The assay was immunoSEQ multiplex PCR, and TCRdb's table has in-frame clones only and misses some. The sample carries about 130,000 clones, over 75% recorded once. The sample consisted of peripheral blood, taken on day 0 of AZD1222 vaccination. These receptors were taken from an adult in good health.

The V call is TRBV6-2 or TRBV6-3, the J call TRBJ1-1, with 9 nucleotides matching TRBD1. J lost 10 bases, V lost 5 bases, and 11 bases had no gene match. CDR3 length: 14 residues. CDR1 and CDR2 (germline): MNHEY, SVGEGT. The CDR3 DNA sequence: TGTGCCAGCAGTATCTTTACAGGGGGCCTAGGAGCTTTCTTT. It translates to CASSIFTGGLGAFF.

The CDR3 region has the DNA TGCGCCAGCAGCCAAGTCCCGACAGGGGGGAATGAAAAACTGTTTTTT. This sequence encodes CASSQVPTGGNEKLFF. The rearrangement links TRBV4-1 to TRBJ1-4; 9 positions match TRBD1. The length of the CDR3 is 16 residues. CDR1 is MGHRA, CDR2 YSYEKL, per germline. J was trimmed by 5 bases and V by 1 base; bases with no gene match: 5.

The gene calls are TRBV29-1 and TRBJ1-6; D perhaps matches TRBD1 (6 bases). CDR3 size: 14 residues. V lost 6 bases and J 3 bases, leaving 12 bases between the germline ends. Germline lookup yields CDR1 SQVTM and CDR2 ANQGSEA. The CDR3 reads CSVTLDSYNSPLHF. CDR3 DNA: TGCAGCGTAACCCTGGACAGCTATAATTCACCCCTCCACTTT.

J is TRBJ1-1 and V is TRBV27; a possible D gene is TRBD1 (6 bases). From germline, CDR1 is MNHEY and CDR2 SMNVEV (reference sequence). V dropped 3 bases and J dropped 10 bases, with 12 bases sitting between them. The CDR3 covers 12 residues. CDR3 DNA sequence: TGTGCCAGCAGTTTTCCAGGGGCGGTAGCTTTCTTT. Protein: CASSFPGAVAFF.

V and J are TRBV5-5 and TRBJ1-2; D is uncertain. Germline V CDR1 and CDR2: SGHKS, YYEKEE (reference sequence). With 1 base removed from V and 2 bases from J, the gap between germline ends came to 15 bases. This CDR3 spans 16 amino acids. The CDR3: CASSLMMRLVNYGYTF. The CDR3 DNA sequence: TGTGCCAGCAGCTTGATGATGCGGTTAGTAAACTATGGCTACACCTTC.

The chain recombines TRBV6-6 with TRBJ2-7; a possible D gene is TRBD2 (5 bases). The ends were cut back, 8 bases at V and 5 bases at J, with 16 bases in the middle. The CDR3 consists of 13 residues. Germline V gene sequence: CDR1 MNHNY, CDR2 SVGAGI (reference sequence). The CDR3 spells CASCTRGCHEQYF. The CDR3 bases are TGTGCCAGCTGTACTCGCGGGTGCCACGAGCAGTACTTC.

V gene TRBV9 combines with J gene TRBJ2-1, with D possibly TRBD1 on 6 matching bases. The CDR3 has 12 amino acids. The V and J ends lost 0 bases and 10 bases respectively, with 8 bases between them. The V gene's germline CDR1 is SGDLS and CDR2 YYNGEE. CDR3: CASSVAGTEQFF. Here the CDR3 DNA reads TGTGCCAGCAGCGTAGCTGGGACAGAGCAGTTCTTC.

The chain combines TRBV12-3 or TRBV12-4 with TRBJ1-1; D remains ambiguous. The CDR3 has 13 residues. V dropped 3 bases and J dropped 4 bases, with 9 bases sitting between them. CDR3 DNA sequence: TGTGCCAGCAGTTTTGGAGCGGGCACTGAAGCTTTCTTT. This encodes CASSFGAGTEAFF.

V gene TRBV11-3 combines with J gene TRBJ2-7; 9 bases line up with TRBD1. This CDR3 region has 15 residues. Germline V gene data show CDR1 as SGHNT and CDR2 as YENEEA. V dropped 5 bases and J dropped 6; count of bases not matched to a gene: 11. CDR3 coding DNA: TGTGCCAGCAGCCTGCGGGGGACAGGGACCCTCGAGCAGTACTTC. Protein: CASSLRGTGTLEQYF.

This clone was seen a single time. The V call is TRBV28, the J call TRBJ1-3; D is uncertain. The length of the CDR3 is 12 residues. V was cut by 8 bases and J by 1 base, with 6 bases left in between. CDR1 MDHEN and CDR2 SYDVKM come from the germline V gene. The CDR3 DNA sequence: TGTGCCAGCGTGGCATCTGGAAACACCATATATTTT. It codes for CASVASGNTIYF.

The rearrangement uses TRBV4-2 and TRBJ2-7; maybe TRBD2 (5 bases). Trimming removed 0 bases at V and 3 bases at J, with 12 bases between. The CDR3 loop spans 15 amino acids. The V gene's germline CDR1 is LGHNA and CDR2 YNFKEQ. This CDR3 reads CASSQDHRGYYEQYF. DNA of the CDR3: TGTGCCAGCAGCCAAGATCATCGGGGATACTACGAGCAGTACTTC.

This clone appeared once. V and J are TRBV6-9 and TRBJ2-5; D is undetermined. Trimming cost V 0 bases and J 2 bases, with 7 bases left between them. CDR3 size: 14 residues. The germline V gene encodes CDR1 MNHGY and CDR2 SVAAGI. CDR3 amino acids: CASSYSWFQETQYF. The CDR3 DNA reads TGTGCCAGCAGTTATTCATGGTTTCAAGAGACCCAGTACTTC.

The rearrangement links TRBV5-6 to TRBJ1-5; D possibly corresponds to TRBD1 (5 bases). The CDR3 runs to 13 residues. The V end was cut by 4 bases, the J end by 7 bases, with 12 bases between. Germline CDR1 SGHDT, CDR2 YYEEEE. CDR3 DNA: TGTGCCAGCAGCGCTGGGGGAGGGCAGCCCCAGCATTTT. Its protein product is CASSAGGGQPQHF. Combining the CDR3 with reference TRBV5-6 and TRBJ1-5 gives the whole variable domain DAGVTQSPTHLIKTRGQQVTLRCSPKSGHDTVSWYQQALGQGPQFIFQYYEEEERQRGNFPDRFSGHQFPNYSSELNVNALLLGDSALYLCASSAGGGQPQHFGDGTRLSIL.

The gene calls are TRBV27 and TRBJ2-7, with 7 bases matching TRBD2. The CDR3 has 17 amino acids. After removal of 4 bases from V and 5 bases from J, the junction contained 17 bases not matched to a gene. Germline CDR1 is MNHEY and CDR2 is SMNVEV (reference sequence). The CDR3 loop reads CASSSAFRGGSINEQYF. The CDR3 nucleotides read TGTGCCAGCAGTTCCGCTTTTCGGGGCGGGAGTATAAACGAGCAGTACTTC.

The rearrangement uses TRBV5-5 and TRBJ2-5; perhaps D is TRBD1 or TRBD2 (5 bases each). Germline-derived CDR1 and CDR2 are SGHKS and YYEKEE (reference sequence). There are 16 residues in the CDR3. V lost 1 base and J lost 2, with 15 bases in between. The CDR3 sequence is CASSLSPSRGQETQYF. The CDR3 region has the DNA TGTGCCAGCAGCTTGTCCCCCTCGAGGGGACAAGAGACCCAGTACTTC. The full variable domain, in which reference TRBV5-5 and TRBJ2-5 provide the parts outside the CDR3, is DAGVTQSPTHLIKTRGQQVTLRCSPISGHKSVSWYQQVLGQGPQFIFQYYEKEERGRGNFPDRFSARQFPNYSSELNVNALLLGDSALYLCASSLSPSRGQETQYFGPGTRLLVL.

V usage is TRBV6-5 and J usage is TRBJ1-2, with 8 bases lining up with TRBD1. V was clipped by 10 bases and J by 5 bases; unmatched bases: 12. The germline V gene has CDR1 MNHEY and CDR2 SVGAGI. The CDR3 length is 14 residues. As DNA, the CDR3 is TGTGCCACCGTGCCCGGACAGGGTCGGTATGGCTACACCTTC. Translated, it gives CATVPGQGRYGYTF.

V is TRBV18 and J is TRBJ2-7; D might be TRBD1 (6 bases). Germline loops: CDR1 KGHSH, CDR2 LQKENI. V was pared by 5 bases and J by 6 bases, with 14 bases between. The CDR3 consists of 13 residues. The DNA for the CDR3 is TGTGCCAGCTCAACAACAGGGTGGGGCGAGCAGTACTTC. Translating it yields CASSTTGWGEQYF.

The chain uses TRBV25-1 and TRBJ2-5; 9 bases are a match to TRBD2. CDR3 length: 14 amino acids. With V trimmed by 3 bases and J by 4 bases, 3 bases remained unmatched. Germline loops: CDR1 MGHDK, CDR2 SYGVNS. The CDR3 is CASSDSGSRETQYF. The CDR3 DNA reads TGTGCCAGCAGTGATAGCGGGAGTCGAGAGACCCAGTACTTC.

The CDR3 loop reads CASSEMISSPLHF. The CDR3 DNA is TGTGCCAGCAGTGAAATGATCAGTTCACCCCTCCACTTT. The J gene is TRBJ1-6, the V gene TRBV6-1; unclear D gene. This CDR3 has 13 residues. V was clipped by 2 bases and J by 9 bases, with 8 bases between them. Germline lookup yields CDR1 MNHNS and CDR2 SASEGT.

This chain connects TRBV7-9 to TRBJ2-3; TRBD2 matches 13 bases. The V gene end was trimmed by 5 bases and the J gene end by 10 bases; junction bases not matched to a gene: 12. The CDR3 has 16 amino acids. Germline CDR1 SEHNR, CDR2 FQNEAQ (reference sequence). CDR3 sequence reads: CASSPLLGLAGRAQYF. The DNA of the CDR3 is TGTGCCAGCAGCCCCCTGCTGGGACTAGCGGGGAGGGCGCAGTATTTT.